The present entry profiles one T cell receptor beta chain with its context. Its antigen is not yet known. The sample holds no much larger clone one base away, and base qualities are not on file. These data are taken from a study of graft-versus-host responses after intestinal transplantation (dated by TCRdb to the early 2020s). Regarding the complete study: Multivisceral, liver-intestinal, or isolated intestinal transplants were received by the recipients. A peak of at least 4% donor T cells among recipient peripheral blood mononuclear cells was the definition used for donor T cell macrochimerism. All recipients received anti-thymocyte globulin induction followed by maintenance tacrolimus and steroids for approximately 3 years. Alloreactive clones were identified by sequencing pre-transplant mixed lymphocyte reaction products and comparing them with unstimulated pre-transplant donor and recipient T cells. Of the 20 to 30 intestinal transplant recipients enrolled in the cohort, one of whom was a retransplant, a few patients without pretransplant specimens were excluded. Rather than being sequenced by the commercial service, samples from a few later patients were sequenced in-house on an Illumina MiSeq and processed with MiXCR. Bulk TCR-beta CDR3 sequencing was used to track graft-versus-host and host-versus-graft alloreactive T cell clones in the graft, circulation and bone marrow after intestinal transplantation.

Library preparation was by the immunoSEQ multiplex PCR assay. Adaptive Biotechnologies carried out high-throughput TCR-beta CDR3 sequencing of genomic DNA for most patients. The paper's data handling went like this. Adaptive's ImmunoSEQ software supplied the TCR sequencing data for more than 15 patients, while MiXCR and VDJtools were used to process a few other patients. CDR3 nucleotide sequences shared by donor and recipient were removed because the origin of these sequences could not be assigned. At least 2-fold expansion over unstimulated cells and a minimum CFSE-low frequency of 0.002% (template counts) or 0.001% (read counts) were required for clones to be classified as alloreactive. Clones detected in sequenced pre-transplant spleen, lymph node, or MLR CFSE-low populations of the donor or recipient were defined as mappable. The cumulative frequency of alloreactive clones was calculated as a percentage of all sequences, weighted by copy number. In TCRdb, the immuneACCESS table is reduced to in-frame sequences with V and J assigned. These tables do not hold every clone; where another copy was compared, an unresolved V gene accounts for under half, and the others remain unexplained. That table furnishes V, J and clone size, whereas the DNA furnished D and trimming. This sample holds about 10,000 clones; approximately 92% were observed only once. The top ten clonotypes cover approximately 3.8% of the sample.

In the first month after transplant, blood samples were collected up to 4 times, and after that at least monthly when available. Here V drops 2 bases and J drops 3 bases, and the junction holds 3 bases not matched to any gene. The CDR3 runs 15 amino acids, cysteine and phenylalanine included. Kept here is only the CDR3 DNA, which spans 45 bases and is read in frame from base 1. Reading the germline V gene gives CDR1 MNHNS and CDR2 SASEGT. Results and caveats for the whole study, not just this receptor: In patients with donor T cell macrochimerism, the allografts had high GvH to HvG T cell clonal ratios. GvH clones turned up in recipient bone marrow, with some appearing earlier in ileal mucosa or blood, a pattern consistent with an intestinal mucosal origin. Early after transplant, declines in HvG clones were associated with peak levels of circulating GvH clones. The conclusions were limited by the relatively low number and heterogeneity of the intestinal transplant patients.

Sequences were derived from PBMCs, sampled 41 days after intestinal transplantation. The rearranged segments are TRBV6-1 and TRBJ1-2; TRBD1 lines up with 10 middle nucleotides. This TCR was recovered from a human patient who received an intestinal transplant, so some T cells may come from the graft donor. The CDR3 protein is CASSEFGTGDYGYTF. The sequenced DNA is TGTGCCAGCAGTGAATTTGGGACAGGGGACTATGGCTACACCTTC.